This T cell receptor beta chain was found in a study of shared clonotypes between healthy human individuals. Study information: Aged between 18 and 49, the donors were a couple of women and a few men.

The CDR3 sequence is 15 residues long. V lost 2 bases to trimming and J lost 4 bases; unmatched junction nucleotides: 5. The V gene's germline CDR1 is SGHTA and CDR2 FQGNSA. Positively selected for CCR7, the CD45RO-negative cells used as naive CD8 cells excluded terminally differentiated effector memory CD45RA+ cells. In the source study's methods: As immunoSEQ supplied junction-only sequences (without quality scores), filtering differed. The table came from immunoSEQ multiplex PCR; TCRdb's copy has only in-frame clones and leaves some out. Clone size and V and J calls were adopted from that table, with D and trimming inferred from the DNA. The table lists some 2 million clones, over 85% of them singletons.

The sequenced sample consisted of naive CD8+ T cells sorted from blood. The TCR was taken from a man younger than 35 in good health. The rearrangement uses TRBV7-2 and TRBJ2-3; 8 bases map to TRBD2. The CDR3 loop is CASSLFAGGADTQYF. Here the CDR3 DNA reads TGTGCCAGCAGCTTATTCGCCGGGGGGGCAGATACGCAGTATTTT. Looking up the rest from reference TRBV7-2 and TRBJ2-3 gives the full variable domain: GAGVSQSPSNKVTEKGKDVELRCDPISGHTALYWYRQSLGQGLEFLIYFQGNSAPDKSGLPSDRFSAERTGGSVSTLTIQRTQQEDSAVYLCASSLFAGGADTQYFGPGTRLTVL.